This T cell receptor (beta chain) was captured in a study of cytomegalovirus exposure and HLA in healthy donors. Study conclusions and caveats: The classifier, whose performance was assessed in both the original and validation cohorts, reportedly diagnosed cytomegalovirus status with high specificity and sensitivity. The study designated fewer than 200 TCR beta chains cytomegalovirus-associated.

To note about this clone: The antigen is unknown.

60 Vbeta and 13 Jbeta primers were used in PCR. Authors' processing steps: A later analysis counted about 80 million unique TCR beta chains, some 12 million shared. The protocol was immunoSEQ multiplex PCR, while the TCRdb copy is restricted to in-frame clones and leaves out a portion. The V and J calls and clone size come from that table; D and trimming were worked out from the DNA. There are around 180,000 clones in the sample; approximately 82% occur only once, and just over 2% lies in the top ten. Trimming shortened V by 1 base and J by 1 base, and 3 bases separated the two germline ends. Germline loops: CDR1 MGHRA, CDR2 YSYEKL. The CDR3 is 13 residues long.

Material: PBMCs. This TCR derives from a woman aged 18-29 years in good health and CMV-seropositive. The chain is built from TRBV4-1 and TRBJ2-3; D uncertain. The CDR3 loop is CASSQVGTDTQYF. CDR3 nucleotides: TGCGCCAGCAGCCAAGTCGGCACAGATACGCAGTATTTT.